These T cell receptor beta chains were read from a single sample in a study of T cell repertoires in cytomegalovirus infection. MiXCR was run by TCRdb on the reads, yielding one entry per CDR3 protein. The data show around 170,000 distinct CDR3 sequences, under 15% seen once. Sequencing was done on a sample of PBMCs. The origin of the receptors is a human donor in good health (CMV status not recorded). Some clones in this sample may be carry-over from other donors' samples. The CDR3 runs from the conserved cysteine through the conserved F or W. A D gene is named only where the DNA matches it firmly. Some rows mark clone size as missing; the rest say once, few, many or name a class of expanded clone.

J: TRBJ2-1
V: TRBV29-1
size: many
D: TRBD2
CDR3: CSVRTSGRGEQFF
DNA: TGCAGCGTCCGAACTAGCGGGAGGGGTGAGCAGTTCTTC

J: TRBJ1-1
V: TRBV7-8
size: many
D: TRBD1
CDR3: CASSSPDRGIHHTEAFF
DNA: TGTGCCAGCAGCTCCCCGGACAGGGGGATCCATCATACTGAAGCTTTCTTT

J: TRBJ2-7
V: TRBV20-1
size: few
D: .
CDR3: CSARQGGHEQYF
DNA: TGCAGTGCTAGACAGGGTGGACACGAGCAGTACTTC

J: TRBJ2-7
V: TRBV7-6
size: many
D: TRBD2
CDR3: CASSLAGTSGRNAYEQYF
DNA: TGTGCCAGCAGCTTAGCGGGGACTAGCGGGAGAAACGCCTACGAGCAGTACTTC

J: TRBJ2-7
V: TRBV13
size: .
D: .
CDR3: CASSLEGRYEQYF
DNA: TGTGCCAGCAGCTTAGAGGGGAGGTACGAGCAGTACTTC

J: TRBJ2-7
V: TRBV7-2
size: many
D: .
CDR3: CASSRGGGLTYEQYF
DNA: TGTGCCAGCAGCCGAGGGGGGGGCTTAACCTACGAGCAGTACTTC

J: TRBJ2-5
V: TRBV20-1
size: few
D: .
CDR3: CSATGGPLRETQYF
DNA: TGCAGTGCCACTGGTGGGCCCTTAAGGGAGACCCAGTACTTC

J: TRBJ2-3
V: TRBV20-1
size: few
D: TRBD1
CDR3: CSARPGQTRTDTQYF
DNA: TGCAGTGCCCGACCGGGACAGACCCGCACAGATACGCAGTATTTT

J: TRBJ2-7
V: TRBV7-2
size: many
D: .
CDR3: CASSAGGEQYF
DNA: TGTGCCAGCAGCGCAGGTGGCGAGCAGTACTTC

J: TRBJ1-1
V: TRBV19
size: .
D: .
CDR3: CASRLDRQTYTEAFF
DNA: TGTGCCAGTAGATTGGACCGCCAAACCTACACTGAAGCTTTCTTT

J: TRBJ1-1
V: TRBV10-3
size: few
D: .
CDR3: CAISGTNTEAFF
DNA: TGTGCCATCAGTGGGACTAACACTGAAGCTTTCTTT

J: TRBJ2-1
V: TRBV4-2
size: few
D: .
CDR3: CASSQGAGYNEQFF
DNA: TGTGCCAGCAGCCAAGGTGCGGGCTACAATGAGCAGTTCTTC

J: TRBJ2-3
V: TRBV12-3/TRBV12-4
size: many
D: .
CDR3: CASSPAETDTQYF
DNA: TGTGCCAGCAGCCCCGCGGAGACGGATACGCAGTATTTT

J: TRBJ2-3
V: TRBV29-1
size: few
D: .
CDR3: CSVEYGQQSTDTQYF
DNA: TGCAGCGTTGAATATGGACAGCAGAGCACAGATACGCAGTATTTT

J: TRBJ2-1
V: TRBV7-9
size: many
D: .
CDR3: CASSGQEGWNEQFF
DNA: TGTGCCAGCAGCGGCCAGGAGGGCTGGAATGAGCAGTTCTTC

J: TRBJ2-1
V: TRBV18
size: few
D: TRBD2
CDR3: CASSTFSGTSGTLPGQFF
DNA: TGTGCCAGCTCAACGTTTTCCGGGACTAGCGGGACCCTACCCGGGCAGTTCTTC

J: TRBJ2-1
V: TRBV15
size: few
D: .
CDR3: CATSREMERPRQFF
DNA: TGTGCCACCAGCAGAGAGATGGAGCGACCGAGGCAGTTCTTC

J: TRBJ1-2
V: TRBV7-2
size: many
D: TRBD1
CDR3: CASSGGTGRSYGYTF
DNA: TGTGCCAGCAGCGGGGGGACAGGACGTAGCTATGGCTACACCTTC

J: TRBJ2-4
V: TRBV20-1
size: few
D: .
CDR3: CSAPEQGRKNIQYF
DNA: TGCAGTGCTCCCGAACAGGGACGGAAAAACATTCAGTACTTC

J: TRBJ1-3
V: TRBV19
size: .
D: .
CDR3: CASSPDRTAGNTIYF
DNA: TGTGCCAGTAGCCCCGACAGGACGGCTGGAAACACCATATATTTT

J: TRBJ1-1
V: TRBV7-2
size: .
D: .
CDR3: CASSLAASWNTEAFF
DNA: TGTGCCAGCAGCTTAGCGGCCAGTTGGAACACTGAAGCTTTCTTT

J: TRBJ2-5
V: TRBV7-3
size: many
D: .
CDR3: CASSLMGEGETQYF
DNA: TGTGCCAGCAGCTTAATGGGGGAAGGGGAGACCCAGTACTTC

J: TRBJ1-1
V: TRBV7-3
size: many
D: TRBD1
CDR3: CASSLTQGTNTEAFF
DNA: TGTGCCAGCAGCTTAACACAGGGGACGAACACTGAAGCTTTCTTT

J: TRBJ2-6
V: TRBV6-2/TRBV6-3
size: many
D: TRBD2
CDR3: CASRGGGLAGSGANVLTF
DNA: TGTGCCAGCAGAGGAGGCGGACTAGCGGGCTCTGGGGCCAACGTCCTGACTTTC

J: TRBJ2-3
V: TRBV19
size: .
D: TRBD2
CDR3: CASSLGLAGVYF
DNA: TGTGCCAGTAGTCTTGGACTAGCGGGGGTGTATTTT

J: TRBJ2-7
V: TRBV5-1
size: .
D: TRBD1
CDR3: CASSAAGTATYEQYF
DNA: TGCGCCAGCAGCGCCGCCGGGACAGCAACCTACGAGCAGTACTTC

J: TRBJ1-2
V: TRBV7-6
size: many
D: .
CDR3: CALPDDYGYTF
DNA: TGTGCCCTTCCCGACGACTATGGCTACACCTTC